This T cell receptor beta chain was recorded in a study of T cells in Graves' hyperthyroidism and ophthalmopathy. Whole-study findings and limits: Ophthalmopathy was predicted by the model a median of about six months ahead of onset. In blood, most of the thyroid clonotypes expanded above 0.001 were also present.

Amplification yielded TCR beta CDR3 regions, with RNA transcripts as the source. HTBI primers were employed in a first-round RT-PCR of the TCR CDR3. A single record per CDR3 protein comes from TCRdb applying MiXCR to the multiplex PCR reads. The repertoire holds around 450,000 distinct CDR3 sequences, with around 16% as singletons. V lost 1 base to trimming and J lost 2 bases; unmatched junction nucleotides: 11. Germline lookup yields CDR1 MDHEN and CDR2 SYDVKM. The CDR3 loop spans 17 amino acids. These patients, aged 18 to 65, had recently diagnosed hyperthyroidism lasting under 2 months. The PBMCs studied were ones that came from 10 ml fresh peripheral blood. This clonotype was seen once. What it binds is unknown.

This TCR came from a young woman with Graves' hyperthyroidism. The sequenced sample was blood. This sequence joins TRBV28 and TRBJ2-7; 7 bases fit TRBD2. CDR3 DNA: TGTGCCAGCAGTTTATTCGGTGCGGCTAGCGGAGCCTACGAGCAGTACTTC. This gives the protein CASSLFGAASGAYEQYF.